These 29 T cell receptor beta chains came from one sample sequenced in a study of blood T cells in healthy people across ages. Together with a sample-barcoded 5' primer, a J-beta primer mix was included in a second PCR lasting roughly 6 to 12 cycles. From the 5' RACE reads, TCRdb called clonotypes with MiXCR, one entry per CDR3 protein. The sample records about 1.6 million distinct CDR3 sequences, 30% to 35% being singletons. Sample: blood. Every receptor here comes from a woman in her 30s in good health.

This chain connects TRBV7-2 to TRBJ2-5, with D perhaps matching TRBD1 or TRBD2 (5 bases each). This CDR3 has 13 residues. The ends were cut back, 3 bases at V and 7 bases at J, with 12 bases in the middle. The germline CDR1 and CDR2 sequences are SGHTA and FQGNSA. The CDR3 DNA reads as TGTGCCAGCAGCTTCGGGGACCCACGGACCCAGTACTTC. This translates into CASSFGDPRTQYF. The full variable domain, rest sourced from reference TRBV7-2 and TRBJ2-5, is GAGVSQSPSNKVTEKGKDVELRCDPISGHTALYWYRQSLGQGLEFLIYFQGNSAPDKSGLPSDRFSAERTGGSVSTLTIQRTQQEDSAVYLCASSFGDPRTQYFGPGTRLLVL.

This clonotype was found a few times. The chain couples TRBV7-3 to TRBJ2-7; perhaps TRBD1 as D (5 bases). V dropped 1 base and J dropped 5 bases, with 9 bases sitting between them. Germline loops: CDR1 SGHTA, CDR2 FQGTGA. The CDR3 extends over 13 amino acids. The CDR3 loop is CASSLSRADEQYF. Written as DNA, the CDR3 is TGTGCCAGCAGCTTAAGCAGGGCCGACGAGCAGTACTTC. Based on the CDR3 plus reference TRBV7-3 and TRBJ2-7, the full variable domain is GAGVSQTPSNKVTEKGKYVELRCDPISGHTALYWYRQSLGQGPEFLIYFQGTGAADDSGLPNDRFFAVRPEGSVSTLKIQRTERGDSAVYLCASSLSRADEQYFGPGTRLTVT.

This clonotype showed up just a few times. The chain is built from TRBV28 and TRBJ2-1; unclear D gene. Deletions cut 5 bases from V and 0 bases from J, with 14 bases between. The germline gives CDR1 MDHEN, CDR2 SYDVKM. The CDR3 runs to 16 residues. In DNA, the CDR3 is TGTGCCAGCAGTACGACGAGCGAGAGCTCCTACAATGAGCAGTTCTTC. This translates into CASSTTSESSYNEQFF.

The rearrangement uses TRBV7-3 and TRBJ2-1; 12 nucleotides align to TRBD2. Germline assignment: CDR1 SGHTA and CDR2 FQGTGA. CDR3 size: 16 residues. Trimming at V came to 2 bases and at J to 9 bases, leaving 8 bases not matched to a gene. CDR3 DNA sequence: TGTGCCAGCAGCTTACGGCCCCTAGCGGGGGGGCGTGAGCAGTTCTTC. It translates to CASSLRPLAGGREQFF.

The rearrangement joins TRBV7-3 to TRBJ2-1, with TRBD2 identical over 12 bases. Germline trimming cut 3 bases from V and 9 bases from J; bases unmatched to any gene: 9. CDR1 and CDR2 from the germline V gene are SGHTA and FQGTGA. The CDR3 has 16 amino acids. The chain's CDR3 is CASSLALAGGPSEQFF. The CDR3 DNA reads TGTGCCAGCAGCTTGGCTCTAGCGGGAGGGCCAAGTGAGCAGTTCTTC.

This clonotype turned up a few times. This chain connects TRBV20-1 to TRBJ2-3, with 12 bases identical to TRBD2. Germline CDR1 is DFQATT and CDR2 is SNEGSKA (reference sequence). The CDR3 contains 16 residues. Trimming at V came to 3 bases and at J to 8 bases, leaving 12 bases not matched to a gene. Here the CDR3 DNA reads TGCAGTGCTAGCGAGAGGACTAGCGGGATTGCTTCTACGCAGTATTTT. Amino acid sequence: CSASERTSGIASTQYF.

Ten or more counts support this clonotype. As DNA, the CDR3 is TGCAGTGCTCCCGCGAGGAGCGGGGGGGCGAGAGAGACCCAGTACTTC. As protein: CSAPARSGGARETQYF. V and J are TRBV20-1 and TRBJ2-5, with TRBD2 identical over 10 bases. J lost 4 bases, V lost 5 bases, and 13 bases had no gene match. Per the germline V gene, CDR1 is DFQATT and CDR2 is SNEGSKA (reference sequence). The CDR3 sequence is 16 residues long.

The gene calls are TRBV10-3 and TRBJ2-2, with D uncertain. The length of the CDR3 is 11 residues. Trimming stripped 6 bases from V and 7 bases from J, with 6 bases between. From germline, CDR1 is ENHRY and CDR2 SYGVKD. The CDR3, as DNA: TGTGCCATCAGGGAAGGCGGGGAGCTGTTTTTT. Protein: CAIREGGELFF.

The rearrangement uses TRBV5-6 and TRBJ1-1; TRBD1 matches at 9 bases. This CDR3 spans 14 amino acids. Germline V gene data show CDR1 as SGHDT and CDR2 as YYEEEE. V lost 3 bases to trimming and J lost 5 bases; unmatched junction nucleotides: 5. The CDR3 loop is CASSWAGQGTEAFF. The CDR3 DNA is TGTGCCAGCAGCTGGGCGGGACAGGGAACTGAAGCTTTCTTT.

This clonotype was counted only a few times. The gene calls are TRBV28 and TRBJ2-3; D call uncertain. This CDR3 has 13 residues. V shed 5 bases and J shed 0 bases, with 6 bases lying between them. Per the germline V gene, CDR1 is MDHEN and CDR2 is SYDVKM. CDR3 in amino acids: CASSMQSTDTQYF. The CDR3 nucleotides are TGTGCCAGCAGTATGCAGAGCACAGATACGCAGTATTTT.

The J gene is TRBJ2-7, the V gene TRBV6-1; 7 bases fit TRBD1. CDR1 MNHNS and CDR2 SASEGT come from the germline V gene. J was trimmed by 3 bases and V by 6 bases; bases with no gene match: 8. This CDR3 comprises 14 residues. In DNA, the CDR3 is TGTGCCAGCAGCCACTGGGGACAGAACTACGAGCAGTACTTC. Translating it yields CASSHWGQNYEQYF.

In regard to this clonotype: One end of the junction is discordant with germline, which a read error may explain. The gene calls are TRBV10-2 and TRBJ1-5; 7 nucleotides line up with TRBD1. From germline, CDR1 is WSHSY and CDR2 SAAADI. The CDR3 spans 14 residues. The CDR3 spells CASRETGVNQPQHF. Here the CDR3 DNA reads TGTGCCAGCAGGGAAACAGGGGTCAATCAGCCCCAGCATTTT.

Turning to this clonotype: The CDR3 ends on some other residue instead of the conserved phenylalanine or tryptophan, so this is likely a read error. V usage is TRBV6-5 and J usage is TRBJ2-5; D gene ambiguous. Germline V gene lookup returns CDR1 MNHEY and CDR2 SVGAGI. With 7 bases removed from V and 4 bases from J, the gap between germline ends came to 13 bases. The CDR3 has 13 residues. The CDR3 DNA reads TGTGCCAGCACTCCATTGGGCGGAGAGACCCAGTACGTC. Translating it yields CASTPLGGETQYV.

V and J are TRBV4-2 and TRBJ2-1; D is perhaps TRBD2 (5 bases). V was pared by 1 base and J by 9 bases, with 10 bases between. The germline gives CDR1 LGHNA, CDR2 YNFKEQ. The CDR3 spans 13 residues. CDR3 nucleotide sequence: TGTGCCAGCAGCCAAGTCCTAGAGGGTGAGCAGTTCTTC. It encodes CASSQVLEGEQFF.

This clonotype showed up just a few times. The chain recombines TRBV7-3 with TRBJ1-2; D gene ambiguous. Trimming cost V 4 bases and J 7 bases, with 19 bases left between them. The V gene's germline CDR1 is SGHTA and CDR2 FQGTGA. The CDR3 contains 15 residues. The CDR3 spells CASSSRPQDPSGYTF. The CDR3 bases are TGTGCCAGCAGCTCCCGGCCGCAGGACCCCTCTGGCTACACCTTC.

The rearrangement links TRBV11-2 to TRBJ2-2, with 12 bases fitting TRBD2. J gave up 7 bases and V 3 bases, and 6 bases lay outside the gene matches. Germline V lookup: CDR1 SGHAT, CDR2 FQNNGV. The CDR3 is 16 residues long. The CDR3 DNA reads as TGTGCCAGCAGCTTTCTAGCGGGGGGGCTATACGGGGAGCTGTTTTTT. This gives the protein CASSFLAGGLYGELFF.

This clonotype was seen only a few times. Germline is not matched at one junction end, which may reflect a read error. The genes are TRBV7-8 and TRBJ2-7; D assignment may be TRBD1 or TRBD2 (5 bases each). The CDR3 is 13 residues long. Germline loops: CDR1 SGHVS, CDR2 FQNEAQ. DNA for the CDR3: TGTGTCAGCAGCTTGGCAGGGACGGACGAGCAGTACTTC. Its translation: CVSSLAGTDEQYF.

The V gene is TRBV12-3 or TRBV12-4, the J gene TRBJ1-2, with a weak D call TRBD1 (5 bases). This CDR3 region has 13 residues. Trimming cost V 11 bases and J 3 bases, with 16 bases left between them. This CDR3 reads CADLPQGDYGYTF. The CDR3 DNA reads TGTGCCGATCTTCCTCAGGGTGACTATGGCTACACCTTC.

CDR3 sequence: CSADLGTSGPYEQYF. The CDR3 nucleotides read TGCAGTGCGGACTTAGGGACTAGCGGTCCCTACGAGCAGTACTTC. The rearrangement links TRBV20-1 to TRBJ2-7; 11 bases fit TRBD2. V gave up 6 bases and J gave up 2 bases; unmatched junction bases: 9. This CDR3 comprises 15 residues. Germline values: CDR1 DFQATT, CDR2 SNEGSKA (reference sequence).

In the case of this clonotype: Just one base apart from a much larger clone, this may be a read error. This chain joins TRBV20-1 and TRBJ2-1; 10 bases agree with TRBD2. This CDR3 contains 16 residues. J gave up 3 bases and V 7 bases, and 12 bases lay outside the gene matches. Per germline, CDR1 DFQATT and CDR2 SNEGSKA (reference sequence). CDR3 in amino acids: CSVSDVTSGNYNEQFF. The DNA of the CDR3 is TGCAGTGTTAGTGACGTAACTAGCGGGAACTACAATGAGCAGTTCTTC.

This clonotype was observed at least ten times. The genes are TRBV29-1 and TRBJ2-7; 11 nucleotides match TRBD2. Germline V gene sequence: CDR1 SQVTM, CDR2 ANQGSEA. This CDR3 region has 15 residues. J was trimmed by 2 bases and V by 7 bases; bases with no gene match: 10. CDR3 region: CSALTSGTRPYEQYF. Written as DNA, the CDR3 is TGCAGCGCCCTGACTAGCGGGACCCGTCCCTACGAGCAGTACTTC.

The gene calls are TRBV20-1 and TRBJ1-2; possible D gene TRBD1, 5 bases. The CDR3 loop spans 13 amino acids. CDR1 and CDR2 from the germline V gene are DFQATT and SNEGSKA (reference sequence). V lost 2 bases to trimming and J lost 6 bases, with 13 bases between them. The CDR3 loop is CSARTSGVDGYTF. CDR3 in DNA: TGCAGTGCTAGAACCTCGGGGGTAGATGGCTACACCTTC.

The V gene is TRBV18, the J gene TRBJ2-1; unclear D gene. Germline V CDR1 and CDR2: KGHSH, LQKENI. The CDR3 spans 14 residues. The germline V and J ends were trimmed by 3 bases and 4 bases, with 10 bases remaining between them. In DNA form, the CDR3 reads TGTGCCAGCTCACCTACCTTGGAGTACAATGAGCAGTTCTTC. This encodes CASSPTLEYNEQFF.

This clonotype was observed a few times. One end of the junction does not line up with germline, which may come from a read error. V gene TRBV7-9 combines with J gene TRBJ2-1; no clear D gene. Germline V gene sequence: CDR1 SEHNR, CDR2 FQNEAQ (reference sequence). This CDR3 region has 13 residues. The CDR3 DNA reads TGTGCCGGCAGCTCACGCACCTACAATGAGCAGTTCTTC. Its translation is CAGSSRTYNEQFF.

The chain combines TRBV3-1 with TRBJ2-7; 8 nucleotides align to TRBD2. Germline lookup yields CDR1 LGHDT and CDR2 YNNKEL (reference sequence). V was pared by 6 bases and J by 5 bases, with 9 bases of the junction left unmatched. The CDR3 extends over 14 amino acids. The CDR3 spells CASRQSGSRHEQYF. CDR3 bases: TGTGCCAGCAGGCAGAGCGGGAGCAGGCACGAGCAGTACTTC.

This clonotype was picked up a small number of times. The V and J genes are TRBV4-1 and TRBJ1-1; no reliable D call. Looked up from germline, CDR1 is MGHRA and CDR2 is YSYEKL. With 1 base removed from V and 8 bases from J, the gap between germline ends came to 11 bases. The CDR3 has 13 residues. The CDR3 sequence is CASSQGTSGEAFF. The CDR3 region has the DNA TGCGCCAGCAGCCAAGGTACGTCAGGAGAAGCTTTCTTT.

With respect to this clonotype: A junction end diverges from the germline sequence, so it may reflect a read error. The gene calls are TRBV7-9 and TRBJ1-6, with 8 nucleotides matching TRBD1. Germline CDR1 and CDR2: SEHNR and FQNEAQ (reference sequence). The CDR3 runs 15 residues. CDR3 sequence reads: CASSSRGRDNSPLHF. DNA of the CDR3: TGTGCCAGCAGCTCCAGGGGGCGCGATAATTCACCTCTCCACTTT.

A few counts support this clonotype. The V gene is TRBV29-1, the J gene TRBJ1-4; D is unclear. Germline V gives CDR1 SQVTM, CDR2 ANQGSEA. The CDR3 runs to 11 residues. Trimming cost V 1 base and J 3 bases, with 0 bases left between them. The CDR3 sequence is CSVEANEKLFF. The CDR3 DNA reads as TGCAGCGTTGAAGCTAATGAAAAACTGTTTTTT.

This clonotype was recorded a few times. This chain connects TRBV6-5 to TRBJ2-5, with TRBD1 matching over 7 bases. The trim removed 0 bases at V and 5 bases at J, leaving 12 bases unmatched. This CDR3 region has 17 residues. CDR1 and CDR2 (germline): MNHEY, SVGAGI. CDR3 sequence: CASSYSIRGPVHETQYF. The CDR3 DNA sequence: TGTGCCAGCAGTTACTCGATTAGGGGGCCCGTGCACGAGACCCAGTACTTC.